This T cell receptor (beta chain) was captured by sequencing in a study of cytomegalovirus exposure and HLA in healthy donors. Sequencing was performed with immunoSEQ multiplex PCR; in TCRdb, only in-frame clones are kept and a portion is missing. This table has 150,000 to 200,000 clones, around 85% appearing once. The germline gives CDR1 LNHDA, CDR2 SQIVND (reference sequence). The CDR3 is 14 residues long. Losses at the gene ends were 5 bases for V and 4 bases for J; bases not matched to a gene: 4. Material: PBMCs. The sequence derives from a man younger than 40 in good health and CMV-seropositive. The V gene is TRBV19, the J gene TRBJ1-5, with 8 positions matching TRBD1. The CDR3 is CASSWTGSNQPQHF. The CDR3 nucleotides read TGTGCCAGTAGTTGGACAGGGTCTAATCAGCCCCAGCATTTT. Looking up the rest from reference TRBV19 and TRBJ1-5 gives the full variable domain: DGGITQSPKYLFRKEGQNVTLSCEQNLNHDAMYWYRQDPGQGLRLIYYSQIVNDFQKGDIAEGYSVSREKKESFPLTVTSAQKNPTAFYLCASSWTGSNQPQHFGDGTRLSIL.